The 30 T cell receptor beta chains below come from one sample, sequenced in a study of identical twins. One entry per CDR3 protein results from TCRdb running MiXCR on the 5' RACE reads. The table has about 240,000 distinct CDR3 sequences, about 12% seen once. In addition, the sample was reused for a study of yellow fever vaccine responses in identical twins.

Sample: memory (CD45RO+) T cells sorted from blood. The receptors derive from a woman aged 18-29 years in good health.

The chain couples TRBV7-2 to TRBJ2-7; D perhaps matches TRBD1 (6 bases). V lost 2 bases and J lost 2, with 10 bases in between. There are 14 residues in the CDR3. Germline CDR1 is SGHTA and CDR2 is FQGNSA. CDR3 coding DNA: TGTGCCAGCAGCTTAATCGGACAGACCTACGAGCAGTACTTC. It is translated as CASSLIGQTYEQYF. Full variable domain (remainder filled in from reference TRBV7-2 and TRBJ2-7): GAGVSQSPSNKVTEKGKDVELRCDPISGHTALYWYRQSLGQGLEFLIYFQGNSAPDKSGLPSDRFSAERTGGSVSTLTIQRTQQEDSAVYLCASSLIGQTYEQYFGPGTRLTVT.

The J gene is TRBJ2-5, the V gene TRBV20-1, with 12 bases matching TRBD2. There are 15 residues in the CDR3. Germline trimming cut 0 bases from V and 5 bases from J; bases unmatched to any gene: 4. Looked up from germline, CDR1 is DFQATT and CDR2 is SNEGSKA (reference sequence). The CDR3 region has the DNA TGCAGTGCTAGAGATCCTAGCGGGAGGGGGGAGACCCAGTACTTC. Translation gives CSARDPSGRGETQYF.

This clonotype has a single count. The rearrangement joins TRBV18 to TRBJ1-6, with a possible D match to TRBD1 (5 bases). Trimming pared 6 bases from V and 8 bases from J, leaving 14 bases between. The CDR3 runs 14 residues. Germline CDR1 and CDR2: KGHSH and LQKENI. For the CDR3, the DNA is TGTGCCAGCTCCCCCGGCCAGGGTGATTCACCCCTCCACTTT. Translation gives CASSPGQGDSPLHF.

V is TRBV29-1 and J is TRBJ2-1; 9 bases are a match to TRBD1. The V and J ends lost 7 bases and 7 bases, in that order; junction bases with no gene match: 8. Germline V gene data show CDR1 as SQVTM and CDR2 as ANQGSEA. This CDR3 spans 13 amino acids. The CDR3 loop is CSGYRDRVNEQFF. As DNA, the CDR3 is TGCAGCGGCTACCGGGACAGGGTGAATGAGCAGTTCTTC.

The gene calls are TRBV5-1 and TRBJ2-5; D remains unclear. Germline V gene lookup returns CDR1 SGHRS and CDR2 YFSETQ. The ends were cut back, 1 base at V and 2 bases at J, with 6 bases in the middle. This CDR3 has 13 amino acids. CDR3: CASSLRIQETQYF. The CDR3, as DNA: TGCGCCAGCAGCTTGAGGATTCAAGAGACCCAGTACTTC.

The chain carries TRBV7-8 and TRBJ2-3; 7 bases fit TRBD2. The germline gives CDR1 SGHVS, CDR2 FQNEAQ. CDR3 length: 17 residues. Trimming removed 1 base from V and 0 bases from J; junction bases left unmatched: 7. The CDR3 DNA follows: TGTGCCAGCAGCTTAGGGGCCGGGACTACTAGCACAGATACGCAGTATTTT. Translated, it gives CASSLGAGTTSTDTQYF.

The rearrangement joins TRBV7-9 to TRBJ1-1; TRBD1 agrees at 8 bases. The CDR3 is made up of 16 amino acids. Per germline, CDR1 SEHNR and CDR2 FQNEAQ (reference sequence). V lost 5 bases, J lost 3 bases, and 11 bases stayed unmatched. CDR3 loop: CASSPDRGLAYTEAFF. Written as DNA, the CDR3 is TGTGCCAGCAGCCCAGACAGGGGCTTAGCGTACACTGAAGCTTTCTTT.

The rearrangement links TRBV5-4 to TRBJ1-2, with D uncertain. The CDR3 runs to 19 residues. Germline loops: CDR1 SGHNT, CDR2 YYREEE (reference sequence). V was shortened by 0 bases and J by 1 base, with 22 bases between the two germline ends. CDR3 loop: CASSLGTESSNPINYGYTF. For the CDR3, the DNA is TGTGCCAGCAGCTTGGGAACAGAGTCCTCTAACCCAATTAACTATGGCTACACCTTC.

The chain combines TRBV7-2 with TRBJ2-1, with 11 positions matching TRBD2. The CDR3 has 15 residues. Germline V gene sequence: CDR1 SGHTA, CDR2 FQGNSA. The junction had 6 bases not matched to a gene; V was cut back by 6 bases and J by 5 bases. This chain's CDR3 is CASSYETSGNNEQFF. The CDR3 nucleotides read TGTGCCAGCAGTTATGAGACTAGCGGGAACAATGAGCAGTTCTTC.

This clonotype was seen a handful of times. The chain is built from TRBV12-3 or TRBV12-4 and TRBJ1-2, with D perhaps matching TRBD1 (6 bases). V gave up 6 bases and J gave up 5 bases, with 16 bases separating them. CDR3 length: 14 amino acids. In DNA form, the CDR3 reads TGTGCCAGCAGCTCCGACAGGTTCCCTTATGGCTACACCTTC. Translated, it gives CASSSDRFPYGYTF.

A few counts support this clonotype. The V and J genes are TRBV15 and TRBJ2-3, with D possibly TRBD2 on 6 matching bases. CDR1 LNHNV and CDR2 YYDKDF come from the germline V gene (reference sequence). This CDR3 region has 14 residues. V was pared by 3 bases and J by 0 bases, with 7 bases between. The CDR3 DNA reads as TGTGCCACCAGCAGCGGGGGAAGCACAGATACGCAGTATTTT. It codes for CATSSGGSTDTQYF.

This clonotype was seen a handful of times. The chain is built from TRBV10-3 and TRBJ2-7, with a possible D match to TRBD1 (6 bases). Germline V lookup: CDR1 ENHRY, CDR2 SYGVKD. The length of the CDR3 is 13 residues. The V end was cut by 7 bases, the J end by 5 bases, with 15 bases between. CDR3 loop: CAIMSMQGNEQYF. CDR3 in DNA: TGTGCCATCATGAGTATGCAGGGGAACGAGCAGTACTTC.

The V gene is TRBV6-2 or TRBV6-3, the J gene TRBJ2-1, with TRBD2 matching over 10 bases. J was trimmed by 0 bases and V by 2 bases; bases with no gene match: 13. This CDR3 spans 20 amino acids. Germline V gene data show CDR1 as MNHEY and CDR2 as SVGEGT. CDR3 coding DNA: TGTGCCAGCAGTTACGGAGATGAGTTACTAGCGGGATACTCCTACAATGAGCAGTTCTTC. Translating it yields CASSYGDELLAGYSYNEQFF.

This chain uses TRBV3-1 with TRBJ2-1, with a possible D match to TRBD2 (6 bases). Trimming cost V 5 bases and J 0 bases, with 14 bases left between them. Germline CDR1 and CDR2: LGHDT and YNNKEL (reference sequence). CDR3 length equals 16 residues. For the CDR3, the DNA is TGTGCCAGCAGCTCCCTTCTAGCGAGCTCCTACAATGAGCAGTTCTTC. Translating it yields CASSSLLASSYNEQFF.

In this sample, this clonotype turned up many times. The rearrangement uses TRBV28 and TRBJ2-3; D perhaps matches TRBD2 (5 bases). The germline V and J ends were trimmed by 6 bases and 2 bases, with 12 bases remaining between them. Germline values: CDR1 MDHEN, CDR2 SYDVKM. The CDR3 runs 14 residues. The CDR3 bases are TGTGCCAGCAGCAGCGGAACTAACACAGATACGCAGTATTTT. It specifies CASSSGTNTDTQYF. Looking up the rest from reference TRBV28 and TRBJ2-3 gives the full variable domain: DVKVTQSSRYLVKRTGEKVFLECVQDMDHENMFWYRQDPGLGLRLIYFSYDVKMKEKGDIPEGYSVSREKKERFSLILESASTNQTSMYLCASSSGTNTDTQYFGPGTRLTVL.

Many counts were recorded for this clonotype. V and J are TRBV6-5 and TRBJ2-7, with 7 bases lining up with TRBD1. Unmatched junction bases numbered 14, after V lost 5 bases and J lost 4 bases. Germline lookup yields CDR1 MNHEY and CDR2 SVGAGI. The CDR3 spans 16 residues. The CDR3 loop reads CASSTPRTGNGYEQYF. The CDR3 DNA sequence: TGTGCCAGCAGTACTCCCCGGACAGGCAATGGTTACGAGCAGTACTTC.

This chain connects TRBV7-2 to TRBJ2-5; D unclear. This CDR3 comprises 13 residues. V lost 1 base and J lost 6, with 9 bases in between. From germline, CDR1 is SGHTA and CDR2 FQGNSA. CDR3 DNA: TGTGCCAGCAGCTTAGAAGGATCGAAGACCCAGTACTTC. Its translation is CASSLEGSKTQYF.

The chain combines TRBV5-1 with TRBJ2-3; TRBD2 matches 9 bases. CDR3 length equals 16 residues. V lost 2 bases to trimming and J lost 2 bases; unmatched junction nucleotides: 6. CDR1 is SGHRS and CDR2 is YFSETQ in the germline V gene. CDR3 DNA sequence: TGCGCCAGCAGCTTAGCGGGAGGACTTTTCACAGATACGCAGTATTTT. The encoded protein is CASSLAGGLFTDTQYF.

The chain carries TRBV23-1 and TRBJ2-2; possibly TRBD1 for D (6 bases). TRBV23-1 is an open reading frame, and its role is uncertain. The CDR3 runs to 16 residues. Trimming removed 3 bases at V and 2 bases at J, with 13 bases between. CDR3 amino acids: CASSHPGHLNTGELFF. The CDR3 region has the DNA TGCGCCAGCAGTCATCCGGGACACCTAAACACCGGGGAGCTGTTTTTT.

The V gene is TRBV28, the J gene TRBJ2-1; D might be TRBD2 (7 bases). CDR1 and CDR2 from the germline V gene are MDHEN and SYDVKM. The CDR3 extends over 15 amino acids. V was cut by 3 bases and J by 9 bases, with 18 bases left in between. The CDR3 sequence: CASSFSRGGIIEQFF. The DNA for the CDR3 is TGTGCCAGCAGTTTCTCGAGGGGGGGGATAATTGAGCAGTTCTTC. Full variable domain (remainder filled in from reference TRBV28 and TRBJ2-1): DVKVTQSSRYLVKRTGEKVFLECVQDMDHENMFWYRQDPGLGLRLIYFSYDVKMKEKGDIPEGYSVSREKKERFSLILESASTNQTSMYLCASSFSRGGIIEQFFGPGTRLTVL.

This clonotype was found once. J is TRBJ2-3 and V is TRBV6-5; D remains unclear. The V end lost 2 bases, the J end lost 1 base, and 7 bases lay between the germline ends. This CDR3 spans 14 amino acids. From germline, CDR1 is MNHEY and CDR2 SVGAGI. CDR3 amino acids: CASSYGLGTDTQYF. Written as DNA, the CDR3 is TGTGCCAGCAGTTACGGTCTCGGCACAGATACGCAGTATTTT.

The chain joins TRBV28 to TRBJ1-5; D unresolved. Trimming removed 4 bases at V and 1 base at J, with 5 bases between. There are 13 residues in the CDR3. Germline-derived CDR1 and CDR2 are MDHEN and SYDVKM. CDR3 sequence (DNA): TGTGCCAGCAGTTCGACAAGCAATCAGCCCCAGCATTTT. Its translation is CASSSTSNQPQHF.

This clonotype has just a few counts. The chain uses TRBV9 and TRBJ2-6, with D perhaps TRBD1 (6 bases). Looked up from germline, CDR1 is SGDLS and CDR2 is YYNGEE. This CDR3 has 15 amino acids. Trimming took 6 bases from V and 4 from J, leaving 14 bases between them. The CDR3 region has the DNA TGTGCCAGCACCCAGGGGTCTCTGGGGGCCAACGTCCTGACTTTC. Translating gives CASTQGSLGANVLTF.

The chain combines TRBV28 with TRBJ2-4; possibly TRBD2 for D (6 bases). Germline CDR1 is MDHEN and CDR2 is SYDVKM. The V end was cut by 6 bases, the J end by 2 bases, with 17 bases between. The CDR3 has 16 amino acids. The DNA of the CDR3 is TGTGCCAGCAGCCTTTTTGGAGGAGGGACCAAAAACATTCAGTACTTC. Amino acid sequence: CASSLFGGGTKNIQYF.

This clonotype was seen a handful of times. CDR3 sequence reads: CASESMNTDTQYF. CDR3 in DNA: TGTGCCAGCGAATCCATGAACACAGATACGCAGTATTTT. This chain connects TRBV7-9 to TRBJ2-3, with D hard to call. The CDR3 is 13 residues long. Germline loops: CDR1 SEHNR, CDR2 FQNEAQ (reference sequence). V was pared by 8 bases and J by 2 bases, with 11 bases between.

This clonotype was detected a few times. The chain uses TRBV7-2 and TRBJ2-5; TRBD1 matches 9 bases. Germline V gene lookup returns CDR1 SGHTA and CDR2 FQGNSA. This CDR3 region has 15 residues. After removal of 5 bases from V and 2 bases from J, the junction contained 6 bases not matched to a gene. The CDR3 nucleotides read TGTGCCAGCAGCCCAGGGACAGGGAGACAAGAGACCCAGTACTTC. This codes for CASSPGTGRQETQYF.

V is TRBV20-1 and J is TRBJ1-1; TRBD1 agrees at 9 bases. Germline trimming cut 5 bases from V and 1 base from J; bases unmatched to any gene: 5. The CDR3 is 14 amino acids. The germline gives CDR1 DFQATT, CDR2 SNEGSKA (reference sequence). The DNA for the CDR3 is TGCAGTGCTGCCGGGGACAGGGAGAACACTGAAGCTTTCTTT. This gives the protein CSAAGDRENTEAFF.

This rearrangement joins TRBV7-9 to TRBJ2-7, with D hard to call. V dropped 0 bases and J dropped 2 bases, with 8 bases sitting between them. The CDR3 is 14 residues long. Germline CDR1 is SEHNR and CDR2 is FQNEAQ (reference sequence). CDR3 sequence (DNA): TGTGCCAGCAGCTTAGCTGTAGGGACCTACGAGCAGTACTTC. Its translation: CASSLAVGTYEQYF. Together with reference TRBV7-9 and TRBJ2-7, the CDR3 gives the full variable domain: DTGVSQNPRHKITKRGQNVTFRCDPISEHNRLYWYRQTLGQGPEFLTYFQNEAQLEKSRLLSDRFSAERPKGSFSTLEIQRTEQGDSAMYLCASSLAVGTYEQYFGPGTRLTVT.

J is TRBJ2-7 and V is TRBV7-9, with D unresolved. Germline values: CDR1 SEHNR, CDR2 FQNEAQ (reference sequence). CDR3 size: 13 residues. Trimming cost V 1 base and J 6 bases, with 10 bases left between them. CDR3 region: CASSLVKGVEQYF. CDR3 nucleotide sequence: TGTGCCAGCAGCTTAGTTAAGGGCGTCGAGCAGTACTTC.

V and J are TRBV2 and TRBJ2-5; the match to TRBD2 covers 10 bases. J gave up 1 base and V 7 bases, and 12 bases lay outside the gene matches. The CDR3 length is 17 residues. CDR1 SNHLY and CDR2 FYNNEI come from the germline V gene. The CDR3 sequence: CASTVGGLARIQETQYF. The DNA of the CDR3 is TGTGCCAGCACCGTCGGGGGACTAGCGAGGATCCAAGAGACCCAGTACTTC.